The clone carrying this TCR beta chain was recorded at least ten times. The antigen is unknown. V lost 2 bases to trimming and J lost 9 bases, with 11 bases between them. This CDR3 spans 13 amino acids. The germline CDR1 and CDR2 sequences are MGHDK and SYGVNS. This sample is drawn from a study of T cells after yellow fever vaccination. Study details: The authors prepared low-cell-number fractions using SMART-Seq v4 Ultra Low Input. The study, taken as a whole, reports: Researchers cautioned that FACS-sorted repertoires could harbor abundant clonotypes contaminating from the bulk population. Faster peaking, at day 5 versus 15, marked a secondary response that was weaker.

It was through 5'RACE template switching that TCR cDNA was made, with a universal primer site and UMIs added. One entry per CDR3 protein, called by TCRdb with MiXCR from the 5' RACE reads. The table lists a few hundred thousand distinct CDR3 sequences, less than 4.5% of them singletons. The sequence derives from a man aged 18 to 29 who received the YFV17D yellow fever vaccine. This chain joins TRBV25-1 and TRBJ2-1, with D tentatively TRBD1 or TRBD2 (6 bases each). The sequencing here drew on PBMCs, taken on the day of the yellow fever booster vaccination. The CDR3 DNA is TGTGCCAGCAGTGAACCCAGGGGACTTGAGCAGTTCTTC. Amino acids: CASSEPRGLEQFF.